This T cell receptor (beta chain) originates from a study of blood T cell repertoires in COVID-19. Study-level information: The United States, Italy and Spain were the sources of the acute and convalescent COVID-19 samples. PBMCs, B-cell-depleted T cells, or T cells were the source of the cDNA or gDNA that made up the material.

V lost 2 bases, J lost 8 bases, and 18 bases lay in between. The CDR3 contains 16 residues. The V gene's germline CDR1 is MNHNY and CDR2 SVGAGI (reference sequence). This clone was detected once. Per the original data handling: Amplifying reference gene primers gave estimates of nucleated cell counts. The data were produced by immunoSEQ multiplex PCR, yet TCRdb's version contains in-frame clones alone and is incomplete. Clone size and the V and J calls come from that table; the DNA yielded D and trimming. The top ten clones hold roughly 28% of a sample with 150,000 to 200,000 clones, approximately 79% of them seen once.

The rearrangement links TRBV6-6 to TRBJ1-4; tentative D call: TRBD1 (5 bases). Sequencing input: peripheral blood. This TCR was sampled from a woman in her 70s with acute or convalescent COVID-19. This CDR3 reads CASSYLGGERVEKLFF. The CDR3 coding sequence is TGTGCCAGCAGTTACCTCGGGGGGGAGAGGGTCGAAAAACTGTTTTTT.